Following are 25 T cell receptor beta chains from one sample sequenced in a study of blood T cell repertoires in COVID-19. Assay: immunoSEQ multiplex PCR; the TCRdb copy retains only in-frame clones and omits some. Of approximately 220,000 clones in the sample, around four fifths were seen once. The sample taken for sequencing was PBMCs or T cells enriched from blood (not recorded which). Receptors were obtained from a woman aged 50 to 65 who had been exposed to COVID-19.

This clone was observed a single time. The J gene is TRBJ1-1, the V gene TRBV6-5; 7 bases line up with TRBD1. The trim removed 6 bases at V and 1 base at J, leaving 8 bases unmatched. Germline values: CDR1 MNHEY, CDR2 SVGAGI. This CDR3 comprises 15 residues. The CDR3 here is CASSNNRGWNTEAFF. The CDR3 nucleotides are TGTGCCAGCAGCAACAACAGGGGTTGGAACACTGAAGCTTTCTTT.

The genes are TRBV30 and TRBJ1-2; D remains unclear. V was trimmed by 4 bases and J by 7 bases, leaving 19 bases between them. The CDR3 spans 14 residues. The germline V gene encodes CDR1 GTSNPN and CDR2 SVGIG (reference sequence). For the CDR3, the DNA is TGTGCCTGGACCCTACCGGGGATCCTTAGTGGCTACACCTTC. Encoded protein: CAWTLPGILSGYTF. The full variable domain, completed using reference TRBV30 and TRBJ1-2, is SQTIHQWPATLVQPVGSPLSLECTVEGTSNPNLYWYRQAAGRGLQLLFYSVGIGQISSEVPQNLSASRPQDRQFILSSKKLLLSDSGFYLCAWTLPGILSGYTFGSGTRLTVV.

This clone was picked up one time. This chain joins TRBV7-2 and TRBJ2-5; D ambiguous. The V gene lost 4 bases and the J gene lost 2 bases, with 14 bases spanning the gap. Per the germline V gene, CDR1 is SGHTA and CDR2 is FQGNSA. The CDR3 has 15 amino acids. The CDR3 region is CASSSPSAVQETQYF. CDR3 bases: TGTGCCAGCAGCTCTCCGTCGGCGGTTCAAGAGACCCAGTACTTC.

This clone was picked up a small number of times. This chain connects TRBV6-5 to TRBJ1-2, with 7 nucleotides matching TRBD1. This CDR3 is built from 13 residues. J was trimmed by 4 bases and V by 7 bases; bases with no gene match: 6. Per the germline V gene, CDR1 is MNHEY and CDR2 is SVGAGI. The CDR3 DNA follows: TGTGCCAGCAAAATGACAGGGCCCTATGGCTACACCTTC. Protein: CASKMTGPYGYTF.

This chain's CDR3 is CASSSGTFYGYTF. DNA of the CDR3: TGTGCCAGCAGCTCCGGGACTTTCTATGGCTACACCTTC. The gene calls are TRBV7-9 and TRBJ1-2; tentative D call: TRBD1 (5 bases). The V gene's germline CDR1 is SEHNR and CDR2 FQNEAQ (reference sequence). V lost 4 bases and J 4 bases, leaving 10 bases between the germline ends. The CDR3 spans 13 residues.

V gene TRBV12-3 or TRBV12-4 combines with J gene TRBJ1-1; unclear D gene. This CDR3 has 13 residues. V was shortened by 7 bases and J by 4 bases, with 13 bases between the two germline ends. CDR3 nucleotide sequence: TGTGCCAGCACCCGGACTGGGCGCACTGAAGCTTTCTTT. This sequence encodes CASTRTGRTEAFF.

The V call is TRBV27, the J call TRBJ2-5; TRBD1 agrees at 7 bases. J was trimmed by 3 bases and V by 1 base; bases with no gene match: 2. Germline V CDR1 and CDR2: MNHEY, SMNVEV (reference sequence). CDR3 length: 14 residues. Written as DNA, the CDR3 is TGTGCCAGCAGTTTATGGGGACAGAAAGAGACCCAGTACTTC. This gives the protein CASSLWGQKETQYF.

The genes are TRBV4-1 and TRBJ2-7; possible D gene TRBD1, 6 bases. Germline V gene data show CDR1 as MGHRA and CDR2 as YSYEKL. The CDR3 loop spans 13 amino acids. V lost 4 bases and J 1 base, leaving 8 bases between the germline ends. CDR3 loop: CASSLTGSYEQYF. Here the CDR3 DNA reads TGCGCCAGCAGCCTGACAGGTTCCTACGAGCAGTACTTC.

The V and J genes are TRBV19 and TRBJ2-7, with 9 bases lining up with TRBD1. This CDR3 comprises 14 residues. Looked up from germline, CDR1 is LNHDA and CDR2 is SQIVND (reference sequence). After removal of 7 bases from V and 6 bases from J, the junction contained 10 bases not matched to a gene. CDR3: CASMRGTGYGEQYF. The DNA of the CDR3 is TGTGCCAGTATGCGCGGGACAGGGTATGGCGAGCAGTACTTC.

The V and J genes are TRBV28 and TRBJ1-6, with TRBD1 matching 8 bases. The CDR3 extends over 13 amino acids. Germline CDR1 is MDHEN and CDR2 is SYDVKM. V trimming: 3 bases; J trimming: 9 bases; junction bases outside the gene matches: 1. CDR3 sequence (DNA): TGTGCCAGCAGTTTCAGGGGGCTTTCACCCCTCCACTTT. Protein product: CASSFRGLSPLHF. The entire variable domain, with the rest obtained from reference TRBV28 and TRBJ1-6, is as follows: DVKVTQSSRYLVKRTGEKVFLECVQDMDHENMFWYRQDPGLGLRLIYFSYDVKMKEKGDIPEGYSVSREKKERFSLILESASTNQTSMYLCASSFRGLSPLHFGNGTRLTVT.

This CDR3 reads CASSPRDSPRQYF. The CDR3 DNA sequence: TGTGCCAGCAGCCCCCGGGACAGCCCTAGGCAGTACTTC. The V call is TRBV11-1, the J call TRBJ2-7; 7 nucleotides line up with TRBD1. Unmatched junction bases numbered 10, after V lost 5 bases and J lost 9 bases. Germline loops: CDR1 SGHAT, CDR2 FQDESV (reference sequence). The CDR3 contains 13 residues.

CDR3 bases: TGTGCCAGCAGCTTATCCGAGGTTCCTACCTACGAGCAGTACTTC. Translation: CASSLSEVPTYEQYF. This chain uses TRBV7-8 with TRBJ2-7; D is undetermined. Germline V gene sequence: CDR1 SGHVS, CDR2 FQNEAQ. V was trimmed by 2 bases and J by 2 bases, leaving 13 bases between them. CDR3 length: 15 residues.

CDR3 amino acids: CASSLLAGAYNEQFF. The CDR3, as DNA: TGTGCCAGTAGTTTACTAGCGGGGGCATACAATGAGCAGTTCTTC. This chain links TRBV19 with TRBJ2-1; 11 nucleotides line up with TRBD2. The CDR3 sequence is 15 residues long. CDR1 and CDR2 from the germline V gene are LNHDA and SQIVND (reference sequence). V shed 5 bases, J shed 4 bases, and the junction held 4 bases outside the gene matches.

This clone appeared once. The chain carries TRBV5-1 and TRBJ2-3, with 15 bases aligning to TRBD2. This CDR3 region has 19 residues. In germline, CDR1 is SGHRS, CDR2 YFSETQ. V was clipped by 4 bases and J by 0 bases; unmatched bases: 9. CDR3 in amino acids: CASSRTSGGGPLSTDTQYF. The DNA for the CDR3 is TGCGCCAGCAGCCGGACTAGCGGGGGGGGACCCCTTAGCACAGATACGCAGTATTTT.

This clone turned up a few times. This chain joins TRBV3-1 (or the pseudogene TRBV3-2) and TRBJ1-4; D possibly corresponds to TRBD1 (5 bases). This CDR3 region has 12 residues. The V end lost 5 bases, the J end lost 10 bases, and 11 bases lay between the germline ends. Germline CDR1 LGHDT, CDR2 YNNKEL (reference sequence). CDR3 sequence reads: CASSEDGGKLFF. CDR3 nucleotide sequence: TGTGCCAGCAGCGAGGACGGGGGAAAACTGTTTTTT.

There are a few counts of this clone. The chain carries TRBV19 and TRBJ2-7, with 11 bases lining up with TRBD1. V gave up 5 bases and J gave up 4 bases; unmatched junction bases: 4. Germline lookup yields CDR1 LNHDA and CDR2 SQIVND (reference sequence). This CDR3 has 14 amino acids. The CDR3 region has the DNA TGTGCCAGTAGTGAGGGGACAGGGGGTTACGAGCAGTACTTC. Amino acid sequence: CASSEGTGGYEQYF. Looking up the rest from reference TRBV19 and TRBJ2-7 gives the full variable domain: DGGITQSPKYLFRKEGQNVTLSCEQNLNHDAMYWYRQDPGQGLRLIYYSQIVNDFQKGDIAEGYSVSREKKESFPLTVTSAQKNPTAFYLCASSEGTGGYEQYFGPGTRLTVT.

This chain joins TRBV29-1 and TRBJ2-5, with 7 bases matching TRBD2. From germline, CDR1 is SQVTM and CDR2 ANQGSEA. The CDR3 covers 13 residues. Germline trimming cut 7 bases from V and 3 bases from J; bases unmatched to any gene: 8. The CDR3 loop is CSARLASKETQYF. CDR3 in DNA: TGCAGCGCGAGACTAGCTTCTAAAGAGACCCAGTACTTC.

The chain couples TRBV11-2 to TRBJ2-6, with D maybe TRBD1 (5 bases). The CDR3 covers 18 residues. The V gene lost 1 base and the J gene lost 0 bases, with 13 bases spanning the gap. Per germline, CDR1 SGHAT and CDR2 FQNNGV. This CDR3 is CASSLAGPGLSGANVLTF. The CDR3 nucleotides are TGTGCCAGCAGCTTAGCCGGGCCAGGGCTCTCTGGGGCCAACGTCCTGACTTTC.

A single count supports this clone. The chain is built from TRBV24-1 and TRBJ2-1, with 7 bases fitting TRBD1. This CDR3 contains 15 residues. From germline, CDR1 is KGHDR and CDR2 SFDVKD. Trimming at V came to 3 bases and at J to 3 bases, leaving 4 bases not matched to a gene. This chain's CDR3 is CATSDPGQVYNEQFF. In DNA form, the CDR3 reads TGTGCCACCAGTGATCCCGGACAGGTCTACAATGAGCAGTTCTTC.

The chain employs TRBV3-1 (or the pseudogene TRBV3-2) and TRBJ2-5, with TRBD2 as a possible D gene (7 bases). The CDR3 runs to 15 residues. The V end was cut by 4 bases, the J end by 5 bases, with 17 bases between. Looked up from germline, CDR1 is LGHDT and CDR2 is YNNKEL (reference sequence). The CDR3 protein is CASSPRGARRETQYF. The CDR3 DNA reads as TGTGCCAGCAGCCCACGGGGGGCTCGGCGGGAGACCCAGTACTTC.

This CDR3 is CASRGGDRYEQYF. The DNA of the CDR3 is TGCGCCAGCCGCGGGGGGGATAGGTACGAGCAGTACTTC. This chain links TRBV10-2 with TRBJ2-7, with 9 nucleotides matching TRBD2. V dropped 8 bases and J dropped 4; count of bases not matched to a gene: 6. CDR1 WSHSY and CDR2 SAAADI come from the germline V gene. The CDR3 spans 13 residues.

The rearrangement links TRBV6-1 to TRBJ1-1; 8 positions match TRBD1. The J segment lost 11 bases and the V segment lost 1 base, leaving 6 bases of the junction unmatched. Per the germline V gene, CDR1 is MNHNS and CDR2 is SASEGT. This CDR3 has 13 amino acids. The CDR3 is CASSEGQGLQAFF. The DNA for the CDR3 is TGTGCCAGCAGTGAAGGACAGGGGTTGCAGGCTTTCTTT.

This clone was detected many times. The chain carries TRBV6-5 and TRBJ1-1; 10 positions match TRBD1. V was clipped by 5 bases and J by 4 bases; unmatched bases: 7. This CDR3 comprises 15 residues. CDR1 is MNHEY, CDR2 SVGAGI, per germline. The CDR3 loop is CASSTRTGGFTEAFF. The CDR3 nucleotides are TGTGCCAGCAGTACTCGGACAGGGGGATTCACTGAAGCTTTCTTT.

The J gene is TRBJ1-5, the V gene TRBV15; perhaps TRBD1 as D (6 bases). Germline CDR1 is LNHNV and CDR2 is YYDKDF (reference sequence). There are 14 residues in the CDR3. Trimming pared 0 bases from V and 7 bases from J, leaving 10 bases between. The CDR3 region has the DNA TGTGCCACCAGCAGAGATCGTGGGGGCCAGCCCCAGCATTTT. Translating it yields CATSRDRGGQPQHF. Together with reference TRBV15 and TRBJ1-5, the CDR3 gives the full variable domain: DAMVIQNPRYQVTQFGKPVTLSCSQTLNHNVMYWYQQKSSQAPKLLFHYYDKDFNNEADTPDNFQSRRPNTSFCFLDIRSPGLGDTAMYLCATSRDRGGQPQHFGDGTRLSIL.

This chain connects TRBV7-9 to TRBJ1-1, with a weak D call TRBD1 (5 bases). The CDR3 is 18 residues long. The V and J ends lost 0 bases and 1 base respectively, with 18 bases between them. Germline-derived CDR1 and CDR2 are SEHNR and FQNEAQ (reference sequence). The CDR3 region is CASSLAWGDGRSNTEAFF. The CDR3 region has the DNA TGTGCCAGCAGCTTAGCGTGGGGGGACGGAAGATCGAACACTGAAGCTTTCTTT.